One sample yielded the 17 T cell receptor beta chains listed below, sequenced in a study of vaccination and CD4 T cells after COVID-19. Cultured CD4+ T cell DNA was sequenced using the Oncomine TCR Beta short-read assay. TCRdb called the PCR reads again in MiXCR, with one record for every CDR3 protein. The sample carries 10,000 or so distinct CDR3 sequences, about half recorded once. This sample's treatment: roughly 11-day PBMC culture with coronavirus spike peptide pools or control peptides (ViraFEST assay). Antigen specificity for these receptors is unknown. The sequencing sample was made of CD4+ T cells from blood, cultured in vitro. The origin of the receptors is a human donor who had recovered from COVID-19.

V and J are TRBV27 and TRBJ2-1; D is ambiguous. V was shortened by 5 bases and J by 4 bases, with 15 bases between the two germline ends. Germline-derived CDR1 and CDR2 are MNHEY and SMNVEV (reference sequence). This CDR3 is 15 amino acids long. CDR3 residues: CASSPSTPTYNEQFF. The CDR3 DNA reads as TGTGCCAGCAGTCCCTCTACCCCGACTTACAATGAGCAGTTCTTC.

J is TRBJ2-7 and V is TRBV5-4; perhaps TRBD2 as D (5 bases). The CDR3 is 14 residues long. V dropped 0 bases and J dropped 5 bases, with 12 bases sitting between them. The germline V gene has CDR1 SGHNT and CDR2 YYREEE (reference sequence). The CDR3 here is CASSLVLGSNEQYF. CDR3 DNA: TGTGCCAGCAGCTTGGTACTTGGGAGTAACGAGCAGTACTTC.

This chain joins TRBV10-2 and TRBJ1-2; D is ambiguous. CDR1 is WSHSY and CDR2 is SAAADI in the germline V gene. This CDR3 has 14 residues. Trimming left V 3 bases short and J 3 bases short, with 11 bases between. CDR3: CASSDPGNYYGYTF. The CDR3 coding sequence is TGCGCCAGCAGTGACCCCGGGAATTACTATGGCTACACCTTC.

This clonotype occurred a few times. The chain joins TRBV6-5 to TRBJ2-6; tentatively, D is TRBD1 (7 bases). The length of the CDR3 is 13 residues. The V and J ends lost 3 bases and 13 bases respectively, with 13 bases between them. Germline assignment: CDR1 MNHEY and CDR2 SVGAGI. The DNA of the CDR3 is TGTGCCAGCAGTTATTCCCAGGGGGGAGTCCTGACTTTC. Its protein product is CASSYSQGGVLTF.

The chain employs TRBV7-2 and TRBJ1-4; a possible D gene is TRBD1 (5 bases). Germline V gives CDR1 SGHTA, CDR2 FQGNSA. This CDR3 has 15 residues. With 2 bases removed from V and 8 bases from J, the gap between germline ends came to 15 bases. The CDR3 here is CASSLNRGPEEKLFF. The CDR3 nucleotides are TGTGCCAGCAGCTTAAATAGGGGACCCGAGGAAAAACTGTTTTTT.

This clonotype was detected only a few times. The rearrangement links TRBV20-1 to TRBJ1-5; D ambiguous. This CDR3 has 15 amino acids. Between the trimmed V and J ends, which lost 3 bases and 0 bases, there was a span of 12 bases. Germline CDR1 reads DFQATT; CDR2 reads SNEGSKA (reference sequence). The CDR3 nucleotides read TGCAGTGCTAGTGTGTCGGACTATAGCAATCAGCCCCAGCATTTT. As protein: CSASVSDYSNQPQHF.

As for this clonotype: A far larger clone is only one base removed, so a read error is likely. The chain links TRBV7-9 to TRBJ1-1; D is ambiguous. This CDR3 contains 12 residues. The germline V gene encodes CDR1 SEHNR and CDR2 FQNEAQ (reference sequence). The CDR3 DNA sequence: TGCGCCAGCAGCCAAGAGAACGCTGAAGCTTTCTTT. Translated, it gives CASSQENAEAFF. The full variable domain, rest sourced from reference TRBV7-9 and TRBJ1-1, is DTGVSQNPRHKITKRGQNVTFRCDPISEHNRLYWYRQTLGQGPEFLTYFQNEAQLEKSRLLSDRFSAERPKGSFSTLEIQRTEQGDSAMYLCASSQENAEAFFGQGTRLTVV.

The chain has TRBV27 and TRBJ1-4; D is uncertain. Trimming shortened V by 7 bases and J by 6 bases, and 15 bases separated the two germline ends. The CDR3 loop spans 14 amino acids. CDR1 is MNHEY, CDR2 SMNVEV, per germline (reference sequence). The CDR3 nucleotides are TGTGCCAGCATGCCGACCGCCGGGGATGAAAAACTGTTTTTT. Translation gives CASMPTAGDEKLFF.

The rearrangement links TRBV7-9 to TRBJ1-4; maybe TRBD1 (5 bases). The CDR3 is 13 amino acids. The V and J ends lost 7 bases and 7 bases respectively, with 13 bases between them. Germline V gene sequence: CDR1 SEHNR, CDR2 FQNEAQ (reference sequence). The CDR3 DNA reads TGTGCCAGCATTGGCTGGGACGGTGAAAAACTGTTTTTT. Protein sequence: CASIGWDGEKLFF.

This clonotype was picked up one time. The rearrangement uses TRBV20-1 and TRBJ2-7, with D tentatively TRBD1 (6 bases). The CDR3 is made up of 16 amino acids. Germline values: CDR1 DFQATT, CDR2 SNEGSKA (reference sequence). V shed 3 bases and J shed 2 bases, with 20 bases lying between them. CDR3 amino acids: CSASALPGQTAYEQYF. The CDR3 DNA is TGCAGTGCTAGTGCCCTTCCGGGACAAACAGCCTACGAGCAGTACTTC.

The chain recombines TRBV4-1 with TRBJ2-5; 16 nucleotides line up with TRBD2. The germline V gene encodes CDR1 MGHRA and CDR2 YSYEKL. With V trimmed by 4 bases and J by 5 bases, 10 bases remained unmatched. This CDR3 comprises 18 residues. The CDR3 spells CASSLSGTSGGVVETQYF. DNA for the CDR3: TGCGCCAGCAGCCTTTCCGGGACTAGCGGGGGGGTAGTTGAGACCCAGTACTTC.

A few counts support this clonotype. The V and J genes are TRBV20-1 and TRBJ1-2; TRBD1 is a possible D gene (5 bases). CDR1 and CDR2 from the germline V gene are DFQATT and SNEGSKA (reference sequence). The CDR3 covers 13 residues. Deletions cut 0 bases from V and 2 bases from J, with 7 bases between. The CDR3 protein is CSAREGPNYGYTF. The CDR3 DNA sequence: TGCAGTGCTAGAGAGGGGCCCAACTATGGCTACACCTTC.

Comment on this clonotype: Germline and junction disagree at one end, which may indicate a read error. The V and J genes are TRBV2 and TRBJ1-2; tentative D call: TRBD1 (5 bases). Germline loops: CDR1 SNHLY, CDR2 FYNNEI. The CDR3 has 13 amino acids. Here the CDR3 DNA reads TGTCCCAGCAGTGACCCCCCAGGGACTGGCTACACCTTC. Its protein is CPSSDPPGTGYTF. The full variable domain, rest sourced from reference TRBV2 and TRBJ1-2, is EPEVTQTPSHQVTQMGQEVILRCVPISNHLYFYWYRQILGQKVEFLVSFYNNEISEKSEIFDDQFSVERPDGSNFTLKIRSTKLEDSAMYFCPSSDPPGTGYTFGSGTRLTVV.

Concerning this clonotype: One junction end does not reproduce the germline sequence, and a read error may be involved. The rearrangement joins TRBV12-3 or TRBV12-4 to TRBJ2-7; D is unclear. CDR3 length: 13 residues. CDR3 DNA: TGCGCCAGCAGTTTACGTCCTTCCTACGAGCAGTACTTC. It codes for CASSLRPSYEQYF.

The CDR3 DNA reads as TGTGCCAGCAGCCGCGGGACAGCGAACACTGAAGCTTTCTTT. Amino acids: CASSRGTANTEAFF. This sequence joins TRBV5-5 and TRBJ1-1, with TRBD1 identical over 7 bases. CDR3 length: 14 residues. V gave up 4 bases and J gave up 1 base; unmatched junction bases: 4. The germline V gene encodes CDR1 SGHKS and CDR2 YYEKEE (reference sequence).

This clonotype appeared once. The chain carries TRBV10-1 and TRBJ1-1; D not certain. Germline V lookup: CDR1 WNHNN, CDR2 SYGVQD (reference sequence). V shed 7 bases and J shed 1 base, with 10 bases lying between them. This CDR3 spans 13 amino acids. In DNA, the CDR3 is TGCGCCAGCACCACAGAAGGGAACACTGAAGCTTTCTTT. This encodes CASTTEGNTEAFF.

The CDR3, as DNA: TGCGCCAGCAGCCAAGAAGGCGGTTCCTACGAGCAGTACTTC. Translated: CASSQEGGSYEQYF. This rearrangement joins TRBV4-1 to TRBJ2-7; D unclear. Germline V gene lookup returns CDR1 MGHRA and CDR2 YSYEKL. The CDR3 has 14 amino acids. With 0 bases removed from V and 1 base from J, the gap between germline ends came to 7 bases.